This is a list of T cell receptor beta chains from one sample in a study of blood T cell repertoires in COVID-19. Sequencing was performed with immunoSEQ multiplex PCR; in TCRdb, only in-frame clones are kept and a portion is missing. The sample has over 110,000 clones, 88% seen once. Sequencing was carried out using peripheral blood. Every receptor here comes from a human donor in a cohort sampled during active COVID-19. Both conserved end residues are part of each CDR3. A D gene is named only where the DNA matches it firmly. Only some rows state a clone size, as once, few, many or a class for expanded clones.

j_call | v_call | clone_size | d_call | cdr3_nt | cdr3_aa
TRBJ2-6 | TRBV9 | - | - | TGTGCCAGCAGCGTAGTGAGAACTGGGGCCAACGTCCTGACTTTC | CASSVVRTGANVLTF
TRBJ1-1 | TRBV5-1 | - | - | TGCGCCAGCAGCCTTGGACAGTCGAACACTGAAGCTTTCTTT | CASSLGQSNTEAFF
TRBJ2-7 | TRBV7-2 | - | TRBD2 | TGTGCCAGCAGCTCCACGGGGGGCTCCTACGAGCAGTACTTC | CASSSTGGSYEQYF
TRBJ2-7 | TRBV3-1/TRBV3-2 | - | - | TGTGCCAGCAGCCAAGGGACGGCGGGGAAGGGGCAATACGAGCAGTACTTC | CASSQGTAGKGQYEQYF
TRBJ1-2 | TRBV5-1 | - | - | TGCGCCAGCAGCCCAGACAGGAACTATGGCTACACCTTC | CASSPDRNYGYTF
TRBJ1-6 | TRBV19 | - | TRBD1 | TGTGCCAGTAGCCCCGGGACAGGGGGCCGGTCACCCCTCCACTTT | CASSPGTGGRSPLHF
TRBJ2-5 | TRBV9 | - | TRBD1 | TGTGCCAGCAGCGTGGGTGACAGGGCCCAGTACTTC | CASSVGDRAQYF
TRBJ2-3 | TRBV7-2 | - | - | TGTGCCAGCAGCTTAGCGGGGGGGCTTGGAGATACGCAGTATTTT | CASSLAGGLGDTQYF
TRBJ2-7 | TRBV9 | - | - | TGTGCCAGCAGCGTAGGGCGGGATGGGTACGAGCAGTACTTC | CASSVGRDGYEQYF
TRBJ1-2 | TRBV7-9 | - | - | TGTGCCAGCAGCTTAGGGCCGAACTATGGCTACACCTTC | CASSLGPNYGYTF
TRBJ1-2 | TRBV14 | - | TRBD1 | TGTGCCAGCAGCCAAGCGGACCCTGGACAGGTCGACTCGTTCTATCACTACACCTTC | CASSQADPGQVDSFYHYTF
TRBJ1-4 | TRBV9 | - | - | TGTGCCAGCAGCGTAGGGACAGCAACTAATGAAAAACTGTTTTTT | CASSVGTATNEKLFF
TRBJ2-2 | TRBV19 | - | TRBD1 | TGTGCCAGCACGTTCCCCCCAGGGGGCGCGGTCACCGGGGAGCTGTTTTTT | CASTFPPGGAVTGELFF
TRBJ2-7 | TRBV18 | - | TRBD1 | TGTGCCAGCTCACAACAGGGGGCTCCTTCCTACGAGCAGTACTTC | CASSQQGAPSYEQYF
TRBJ2-7 | TRBV28 | few | TRBD2 | TGTGCCAGCAGGTGGGCCGGGGGGGAGCAGTACTTC | CASRWAGGEQYF
TRBJ2-7 | TRBV7-3 | - | - | TGTGCCAGCAGCTTAGAGGCTAGCGAGGGCCACGAGCAGTACTTC | CASSLEASEGHEQYF
TRBJ2-7 | TRBV3-1/TRBV3-2 | - | TRBD2 | TGTGCCAGCAGCCCCCCGGGGAGGGCCCGCTACGAGCAGTACTTC | CASSPPGRARYEQYF
TRBJ2-2 | TRBV11-2 | - | TRBD1 | TGTGCCAGCAGCACTGGACCCGGGACAGGGCCCACCGGGGAGCTGTTTTTT | CASSTGPGTGPTGELFF
TRBJ2-1 | TRBV7-2 | - | - | TGTGCCAGCAGCTTAAGGGGGGAGCAGTTCTTC | CASSLRGEQFF
TRBJ2-1 | TRBV2 | once | - | TGTGCCAGCAGTGAAGCGGCCGGACTGTCCTACAATGAGCAGTTCTTC | CASSEAAGLSYNEQFF
TRBJ2-7 | TRBV15 | - | TRBD1 | TGTGCCACCAGCCGGACAGGGTTCTACGAGCAGTACTTC | CATSRTGFYEQYF
TRBJ2-2 | TRBV6-5 | - | TRBD1 | TGTGCCAGCAGCGCGACAGGGGCCGGGGAGCTGTTTTTT | CASSATGAGELFF
TRBJ2-7 | TRBV5-8 | - | TRBD1 | TGTGCCAGCAGCTTGAGGGGGCTGTCCTACGAGCAGTACTTC | CASSLRGLSYEQYF
TRBJ1-1 | TRBV7-9 | - | - | TGTGCCAGCAGCCCAACCCGGACAGTACAGGACACTGAAGCTTTCTTT | CASSPTRTVQDTEAFF
TRBJ1-1 | TRBV7-9 | - | - | TGTGCCAGCAGCTCGACGGGAAGCACTGAAGCTTTCTTT | CASSSTGSTEAFF
TRBJ1-1 | TRBV7-2 | - | - | TGTGCCAGCAGCTTATTAGGGAGGAACACTGAAGCTTTCTTT | CASSLLGRNTEAFF
TRBJ1-5 | TRBV15 | few | - | TGTGCCACCAGCAGAGTGGAGGGCGTCAATCAGCCCCAGCATTTT | CATSRVEGVNQPQHF
TRBJ1-1 | TRBV24-1 | - | - | TGTGCCACCAGAGGAGGGGGGGGATTTGACACTGAAGCTTTCTTT | CATRGGGGFDTEAFF
TRBJ2-7 | TRBV10-2 | - | TRBD2 | TGCGCCAGCACCTTAGCGGGGCCCTACGAGCAGTACTTC | CASTLAGPYEQYF
TRBJ2-3 | TRBV7-2 | once | TRBD1 | TGTGCCAGCAGCTTAGGACAGGGGAGAGATACGCAGTATTTT | CASSLGQGRDTQYF
TRBJ1-2 | TRBV12-3/TRBV12-4 | - | - | TGTGCCAGCAGTTTACCCGGGAACTATGGCTACACCTTC | CASSLPGNYGYTF
TRBJ2-6 | TRBV5-1 | - | - | TGCGCCAGCAGCTTGGAGGGGCGGGGCTCTGGGGCCAACGTCCTGACTTTC | CASSLEGRGSGANVLTF
TRBJ2-2 | TRBV1 | - | - | TGCACCAGCAGCCAAGATCGGAGCGGGGGGGCCACCGGGGAGCTGTTTTTT | CTSSQDRSGGATGELFF
TRBJ2-1 | TRBV4-3 | - | - | TGCGCCAGCAGCCAAGACCTACCCTATGAGCAGTTCTTC | CASSQDLPYEQFF
TRBJ1-5 | TRBV4-2 | - | TRBD1 | TGTGCCAGCAGCCGGACAGGGGGCACGAAGGAGCCCCAGCATTTT | CASSRTGGTKEPQHF
TRBJ2-7 | TRBV7-2 | - | TRBD2 | TGTGCCAGCAGCTTAGACAGCGGGGCCGGCGAGCAGTACTTC | CASSLDSGAGEQYF
TRBJ2-7 | TRBV27 | - | TRBD2 | TGTGCCAGCAGTCCCGGGAGGGGGGTTACCTACGAGCAGTACTTC | CASSPGRGVTYEQYF
TRBJ2-1 | TRBV7-3 | - | TRBD1 | TGTGCCAGCAGCCCACAGGGGTCGTACAATGAGCAGTTCTTC | CASSPQGSYNEQFF
TRBJ2-2 | TRBV9 | - | TRBD2 | TGTGCCAGCAGCCGAGGGACTAGCGGGAACCACCGGGAGCTGTTTTTT | CASSRGTSGNHRELFF
TRBJ2-7 | TRBV4-2 | - | TRBD1 | TGTGCCAGCAGCCCCACTGACAGGGCCCTCTCCTACGAGCAGTACTTC | CASSPTDRALSYEQYF
TRBJ2-2 | TRBV19 | - | TRBD2 | TGTGCCAGTAGTTTTAGCGGGGGGTCGAACACCGGGGAGCTGTTTTTT | CASSFSGGSNTGELFF
TRBJ1-5 | TRBV6-6 | - | TRBD1 | TGTGCCAGCAGTCCAACCTCTCCGGACAGGGGCTTTAGCAATCAGCCCCAGCATTTT | CASSPTSPDRGFSNQPQHF
TRBJ1-5 | TRBV4-1 | - | TRBD1 | TGCGCCAGCAGCCTCCGGGACAGGAACAATCAGCCCCAGCATTTT | CASSLRDRNNQPQHF
TRBJ2-7 | TRBV6-2/TRBV6-3 | - | - | TGTGCCAGCAGTCACCCCCCGGACTACATCTACGAGCAGTACTTC | CASSHPPDYIYEQYF
TRBJ2-7 | TRBV19 | - | TRBD2 | TGTGCCAGTAGTATGACCCTAGCGGGGGCCTACGAGCAGTACTTC | CASSMTLAGAYEQYF
TRBJ1-2 | TRBV7-3 | - | TRBD1 | TGTGCCAGCAGCTTAGGGACAGGGGGAGGCTACACCTTC | CASSLGTGGGYTF
TRBJ1-1 | TRBV7-2 | - | - | TGTGCCAGCAGCTTAGTGCAGGTCACTGAAGCTTTCTTT | CASSLVQVTEAFF
TRBJ2-2 | TRBV7-3 | - | - | TGTGCCAGCAGCTTATACAGGGTGAACACCGGGGAGCTGTTTTTT | CASSLYRVNTGELFF
TRBJ2-3 | TRBV18 | - | - | TGTGCCAGCTCACGGGGCTCAGACACAGATACGCAGTATTTT | CASSRGSDTDTQYF
TRBJ2-3 | TRBV7-2 | - | - | TGTGCCAGCAGCTTGGACTACACAGATACGCAGTATTTT | CASSLDYTDTQYF
TRBJ1-1 | TRBV7-8 | - | - | TGTGCCAGCAGCCGCATCTCGGGGACTGAAGCTTTCTTT | CASSRISGTEAFF
TRBJ2-3 | TRBV9 | - | TRBD2 | TGTGCCAGCAGCGTAGATGCTAGCGGTTCAGATACGCAGTATTTT | CASSVDASGSDTQYF
TRBJ1-1 | TRBV7-3 | - | - | TGTGCCAGCAGCTTACTTGGGGCTTCGAACACTGAAGCTTTCTTT | CASSLLGASNTEAFF
TRBJ2-6 | TRBV10-3 | - | - | TGTGCCATCAGAGGACATTTCTCTGGGGCCAACGTCCTGACTTTC | CAIRGHFSGANVLTF
TRBJ1-5 | TRBV3-1/TRBV3-2 | - | TRBD1 | TGTGCCAGCAGCCAAGAGATCAGGGGGAGCAATCAGCCCCAGCATTTT | CASSQEIRGSNQPQHF